These 5 T cell receptor beta chains were all obtained from the same sample, sequenced in a study of blood T cell repertoires in COVID-19. Profiled with immunoSEQ multiplex PCR; TCRdb holds only in-frame clones, not every one. Of 43,000 or so clones in the sample, 86% were seen once. Specimen: peripheral blood. The receptors come from a man aged 55 to 70 with active or convalescent COVID-19.

This chain connects TRBV10-3 to TRBJ1-2, with D possibly matching TRBD1 (6 bases). CDR3 length: 14 residues. Germline assignment: CDR1 ENHRY and CDR2 SYGVKD. Trimming shortened V by 6 bases and J by 8 bases, and 19 bases separated the two germline ends. Here the CDR3 DNA reads TGTGCCATCAGGGGAGGGCAGGGGACGTGGGGCTACACCTTC. Its translation: CAIRGGQGTWGYTF.

The chain couples TRBV2 to TRBJ1-1, with TRBD1 as a possible D gene (5 bases). Trimming left V 3 bases short and J 4 bases short, with 9 bases between. CDR3 length equals 13 residues. Germline assignment: CDR1 SNHLY and CDR2 FYNNEI. CDR3 coding DNA: TGTGCCAGCAGTGATCAGGGCCCCACTGAAGCTTTCTTT. Encoded protein: CASSDQGPTEAFF.

This clone was counted a single time. This chain uses TRBV2 with TRBJ1-2; 7 nucleotides agree with TRBD1. The trim removed 3 bases at V and 0 bases at J, leaving 4 bases unmatched. The CDR3 sequence is 15 residues long. Per the germline V gene, CDR1 is SNHLY and CDR2 is FYNNEI. CDR3 residues: CASSEDRYANYGYTF. DNA for the CDR3: TGTGCCAGCAGTGAGGACAGGTATGCTAACTATGGCTACACCTTC.

This clone has only a few counts. The chain has TRBV5-5 and TRBJ2-5; TRBD2 matches 9 bases. Germline CDR1 is SGHKS and CDR2 is YYEKEE (reference sequence). After removal of 1 base from V and 5 bases from J, the junction contained 9 bases not matched to a gene. CDR3 length: 16 amino acids. The CDR3 spells CASSLYPAGGDETQYF. The CDR3 nucleotides are TGTGCCAGCAGCTTGTACCCAGCGGGGGGCGATGAGACCCAGTACTTC. Variable domain in full (rest from reference TRBV5-5 and TRBJ2-5): DAGVTQSPTHLIKTRGQQVTLRCSPISGHKSVSWYQQVLGQGPQFIFQYYEKEERGRGNFPDRFSARQFPNYSSELNVNALLLGDSALYLCASSLYPAGGDETQYFGPGTRLLVL.

The chain combines TRBV4-3 with TRBJ1-1; TRBD1 agrees at 9 bases. This CDR3 contains 18 residues. Germline V gives CDR1 LGHNA, CDR2 YSLEER. J was trimmed by 6 bases and V by 0 bases; bases with no gene match: 14. The DNA for the CDR3 is TGCGCCAGCAGCCAAGAGGTCCCGGGACAGGGCTGGGGGGCTGAAGCTTTCTTT. It is translated as CASSQEVPGQGWGAEAFF.